This entry lists 26 T cell receptor beta chains sequenced from one sample in a study of blood T cell repertoires in COVID-19 (dated by TCRdb to about 2020). The library came from the immunoSEQ multiplex PCR assay. Entries here come from immuneACCESS through TCRdb and include only in-frame sequences with V and J called. Some clones fail to appear in such tables; in the studies checked, an unresolved V gene covers under half of the shortfall, and the cause of the remainder is unknown. This sample gives around 130,000 clones in total; about 82% of them show up just once. The top ten clonotypes cover approximately 16% of the sample. Sequenced sample: peripheral blood. The receptors originated from a man between 60 and 75 years old with active or convalescent COVID-19.

This clone has just a few counts. This chain connects TRBV12-3 or TRBV12-4 to TRBJ2-7; D unresolved. The CDR3 runs 12 residues. Trimming took off 2 bases at V and 5 bases at J, with 7 bases between the two ends. Here the CDR3 reads CASSLIENEQYF. The DNA of the CDR3 is TGTGCCAGCAGTTTAATAGAGAACGAGCAGTACTTC.

The J gene is TRBJ1-1, the V gene TRBV30; no clear D gene. V lost 0 bases and J 1 base, leaving 6 bases between the germline ends. Per the germline V gene, CDR1 is GTSNPN and CDR2 is SVGIG (reference sequence). The length of the CDR3 is 13 residues. DNA of the CDR3: TGTGCCTGGAGTGTTCGACAGAACACTGAAGCTTTCTTT. Translating it yields CAWSVRQNTEAFF.

This sequence joins TRBV6-5 and TRBJ2-6, with 7 bases matching TRBD1. CDR3 length: 12 amino acids. J gave up 12 bases and V 5 bases, and 4 bases lay outside the gene matches. Looked up from germline, CDR1 is MNHEY and CDR2 is SVGAGI. CDR3 in amino acids: CASSRGGGVLTF. CDR3 DNA sequence: TGTGCCAGCAGTAGAGGGGGCGGCGTCCTGACTTTC.

J is TRBJ2-1 and V is TRBV7-9; 9 positions match TRBD2. This CDR3 has 18 amino acids. V was pared by 2 bases and J by 2 bases, with 10 bases of the junction left unmatched. In germline, CDR1 is SEHNR, CDR2 FQNEAQ (reference sequence). CDR3 nucleotide sequence: TGTGCCAGCAGCTTAACCCCTAGCGGGATCTCTACCTACAATGAGCAGTTCTTC. It translates to CASSLTPSGISTYNEQFF. Full variable domain (outside the CDR3, taken from reference TRBV7-9 and TRBJ2-1): DTGVSQNPRHKITKRGQNVTFRCDPISEHNRLYWYRQTLGQGPEFLTYFQNEAQLEKSRLLSDRFSAERPKGSFSTLEIQRTEQGDSAMYLCASSLTPSGISTYNEQFFGPGTRLTVL.

The genes are TRBV7-3 and TRBJ2-5, with 16 bases identical to TRBD2. In germline, CDR1 is SGHTA, CDR2 FQGTGA. The CDR3 is 18 residues long. The V and J ends lost 2 bases and 5 bases, in that order; junction bases with no gene match: 8. The CDR3 protein is CASSLFGRGLAGGETQYF. CDR3 nucleotide sequence: TGTGCCAGCAGCTTATTTGGCCGGGGACTAGCGGGAGGGGAGACCCAGTACTTC.

The sample holds one count of this clone. This sequence joins TRBV28 and TRBJ2-5; a possible D gene is TRBD2 (6 bases). The CDR3 covers 13 residues. Germline loops: CDR1 MDHEN, CDR2 SYDVKM. Trimming pared 7 bases from V and 2 bases from J, leaving 11 bases between. The CDR3 protein is CASNPGRQETQYF. CDR3 coding DNA: TGTGCCAGCAACCCTGGGAGGCAAGAGACCCAGTACTTC.

This clone was seen only once. The gene calls are TRBV10-3 and TRBJ1-1; D remains ambiguous. CDR1 and CDR2 (germline): ENHRY, SYGVKD. CDR3 length: 14 amino acids. V was clipped by 6 bases and J by 3 bases, with 14 bases between them. The CDR3 nucleotides read TGTGCCATCAGACGGGTCGGGGTAGACACTGAAGCTTTCTTT. Protein sequence: CAIRRVGVDTEAFF.

This sequence joins TRBV5-6 and TRBJ2-7, with 10 bases that match TRBD1. The J segment lost 2 bases and the V segment lost 0 bases, leaving 5 bases of the junction unmatched. Germline-derived CDR1 and CDR2 are SGHDT and YYEEEE. This CDR3 is 16 amino acids long. CDR3: CASSLGMGQGTYEQYF. CDR3 nucleotide sequence: TGTGCCAGCAGCTTGGGAATGGGACAGGGGACCTACGAGCAGTACTTC.

The chain joins TRBV29-1 to TRBJ1-2; D may be TRBD1 (6 bases). The CDR3 contains 11 residues. Germline V gene lookup returns CDR1 SQVTM and CDR2 ANQGSEA. Trimming removed 7 bases from V and 0 bases from J, with 6 bases in between. The CDR3 is CSGQANYGYTF. The CDR3 nucleotides are TGCAGCGGACAGGCTAACTATGGCTACACCTTC.

This chain links TRBV19 with TRBJ2-3; 10 bases align to TRBD1. V trimming: 4 bases; J trimming: 3 bases; junction bases outside the gene matches: 4. Germline V gene sequence: CDR1 LNHDA, CDR2 SQIVND (reference sequence). The CDR3 is made up of 15 amino acids. CDR3 amino acids: CASSTRQGATDTQYF. As DNA, the CDR3 is TGTGCCAGTAGTACGAGACAGGGGGCAACAGATACGCAGTATTTT.

The chain combines TRBV5-6 with TRBJ2-7; 8 positions agree with TRBD2. The CDR3 covers 13 residues. After removal of 1 base from V and 3 bases from J, the junction contained 0 bases not matched to a gene. Germline V gene sequence: CDR1 SGHDT, CDR2 YYEEEE. The CDR3 DNA reads TGTGCCAGCAGCTTGACTAGCGGCTACGAGCAGTACTTC. Residues: CASSLTSGYEQYF.

CDR3 sequence reads: CASSIDQGARETQYF. The CDR3 region has the DNA TGTGCCAGTAGTATAGATCAAGGGGCGCGGGAGACCCAGTACTTC. The chain uses TRBV19 and TRBJ2-5; D perhaps matches TRBD1 (5 bases). The germline V and J ends were trimmed by 0 bases and 5 bases, with 13 bases remaining between them. Germline V CDR1 and CDR2: LNHDA, SQIVND (reference sequence). This CDR3 is built from 15 residues. Based on the CDR3 plus reference TRBV19 and TRBJ2-5, the full variable domain is DGGITQSPKYLFRKEGQNVTLSCEQNLNHDAMYWYRQDPGQGLRLIYYSQIVNDFQKGDIAEGYSVSREKKESFPLTVTSAQKNPTAFYLCASSIDQGARETQYFGPGTRLLVL.

CDR3 region: CASSTLTGNTEAFF. The CDR3 region has the DNA TGTGCCAGCAGCACCTTGACAGGGAACACTGAAGCTTTCTTT. The chain links TRBV7-8 to TRBJ1-1, with D perhaps TRBD1 (6 bases). CDR1 is SGHVS, CDR2 FQNEAQ, per germline. V was clipped by 5 bases and J by 1 base, with 11 bases between them. The CDR3 loop spans 14 amino acids.

This clone has ten or more counts. This CDR3 reads CASSQDNRDATQYF. Here the CDR3 DNA reads TGTGCCAGCAGCCAAGATAACAGGGATGCGACCCAGTACTTC. The chain carries TRBV4-2 and TRBJ2-5; D might be TRBD1 (6 bases). CDR1 LGHNA and CDR2 YNFKEQ come from the germline V gene. V was shortened by 0 bases and J by 7 bases, with 12 bases between the two germline ends. This CDR3 comprises 14 residues.

This clone was counted a single time. The chain combines TRBV5-4 with TRBJ2-1; TRBD2 aligns across 15 bases. Germline lookup yields CDR1 SGHNT and CDR2 YYREEE (reference sequence). V lost 8 bases and J lost 7; bases outside the gene matches: 7. CDR3 size: 15 residues. CDR3 region: CASGSGTSGRNEQFF. The CDR3 DNA is TGTGCCAGTGGGTCCGGGACTAGCGGGAGGAATGAGCAGTTCTTC. The full variable domain, rest sourced from reference TRBV5-4 and TRBJ2-1, is ETGVTQSPTHLIKTRGQQVTLRCSSQSGHNTVSWYQQALGQGPQFIFQYYREEENGRGNFPPRFSGLQFPNYSSELNVNALELDDSALYLCASGSGTSGRNEQFFGPGTRLTVL.

CDR3 sequence: CAWSEGAYQPQHF. The CDR3 region has the DNA TGTGCCTGGAGTGAGGGGGCCTACCAGCCCCAGCATTTT. The V and J genes are TRBV30 and TRBJ1-5; the match to TRBD1 covers 7 bases. CDR3 length: 13 residues. J gave up 7 bases and V 1 base, and 4 bases lay outside the gene matches. From germline, CDR1 is GTSNPN and CDR2 SVGIG (reference sequence).

V gene TRBV10-2 combines with J gene TRBJ2-1; 7 bases fit TRBD2. Germline CDR1 and CDR2: WSHSY and SAAADI. CDR3 size: 15 residues. V dropped 5 bases and J dropped 8; count of bases not matched to a gene: 12. The CDR3 sequence is CASSSSGHSRDEQFF. The DNA of the CDR3 is TGCGCCAGCAGTTCTAGCGGTCACTCCCGGGATGAGCAGTTCTTC.

The V and J genes are TRBV14 and TRBJ1-4; D remains unclear. The CDR3 totals 16 residues. Per the germline V gene, CDR1 is SGHDN and CDR2 is FVKESK. V was cut by 3 bases and J by 7 bases, with 18 bases left in between. CDR3 DNA sequence: TGTGCCAGCAGCCAGTTCTTTGGGCCTACGAGTGAAAAACTGTTTTTT. This translates into CASSQFFGPTSEKLFF.

The J gene is TRBJ1-1, the V gene TRBV4-3; D not resolved. This CDR3 spans 16 amino acids. The V end was cut by 0 bases, the J end by 0 bases, with 11 bases between. Germline CDR1 and CDR2: LGHNA and YSLEER. In DNA, the CDR3 is TGCGCCAGCAGCCAAGAGTGGACCGGGATGAACACTGAAGCTTTCTTT. Residues: CASSQEWTGMNTEAFF.

The rearrangement uses TRBV7-9 and TRBJ1-1, with unresolved D. The CDR3 loop spans 13 amino acids. Trimming removed 1 base from V and 5 bases from J, with 8 bases in between. The V gene's germline CDR1 is SEHNR and CDR2 FQNEAQ (reference sequence). CDR3 nucleotide sequence: TGTGCCAGCAGCTTAGGCGAATGGACTGAAGCTTTCTTT. It yields the protein CASSLGEWTEAFF.

The rearrangement links TRBV9 to TRBJ2-5, with TRBD1 matching over 10 bases. V lost 4 bases and J lost 4; bases outside the gene matches: 7. This CDR3 has 15 residues. Germline assignment: CDR1 SGDLS and CDR2 YYNGEE. The CDR3 nucleotides read TGTGCCAGCAGCCTCAGACAGGGGGCAGGAGAGACCCAGTACTTC. Translating it yields CASSLRQGAGETQYF.

The chain is built from TRBV7-2 and TRBJ1-5; D uncertain. Germline V gene data show CDR1 as SGHTA and CDR2 as FQGNSA. Trimming cost V 4 bases and J 3 bases, with 7 bases left between them. CDR3 size: 13 residues. The CDR3 DNA reads as TGTGCCAGCAGCTCCGGGTACAATCAGCCCCAGCATTTT. Translating it yields CASSSGYNQPQHF. The variable domain in full, with the rest retrieved from reference TRBV7-2 and TRBJ1-5, is GAGVSQSPSNKVTEKGKDVELRCDPISGHTALYWYRQSLGQGLEFLIYFQGNSAPDKSGLPSDRFSAERTGGSVSTLTIQRTQQEDSAVYLCASSSGYNQPQHFGDGTRLSIL.

A few counts support this clone. The genes are TRBV12-3 or TRBV12-4 and TRBJ2-7, with TRBD1 matching 7 bases. Trimming at V came to 6 bases and at J to 3 bases, leaving 5 bases not matched to a gene. The CDR3 contains 13 residues. The CDR3 sequence is CASSGQEIYEQYF. The CDR3 DNA follows: TGTGCCAGCAGCGGACAGGAAATCTACGAGCAGTACTTC.

The chain joins TRBV6-5 to TRBJ2-1; 12 bases map to TRBD2. The germline CDR1 and CDR2 sequences are MNHEY and SVGAGI. The CDR3 is 13 amino acids. Losses at the gene ends were 7 bases for V and 10 bases for J; bases not matched to a gene: 5. CDR3 DNA: TGTGCCAGCACTAGCGGGAGGGCGAGAGAGCAGTTCTTC. Protein: CASTSGRAREQFF.

J is TRBJ2-7 and V is TRBV4-1, with TRBD2 identical over 11 bases. CDR3 size: 16 residues. Germline assignment: CDR1 MGHRA and CDR2 YSYEKL. J lost 2 bases, V lost 3 bases, and 6 bases had no gene match. CDR3 region: CASSHPLAGGPYEQYF. The CDR3 bases are TGCGCCAGCAGCCATCCTTTAGCGGGAGGGCCCTACGAGCAGTACTTC.

V gene TRBV5-1 combines with J gene TRBJ2-3, with D possibly being TRBD2 (6 bases). The CDR3 spans 16 residues. The V end was cut by 0 bases, the J end by 3 bases, with 14 bases between. Germline CDR1 reads SGHRS; CDR2 reads YFSETQ. The CDR3 DNA reads as TGCGCCAGCAGCTTGGACGGGGCGGGAAAGACAGATACGCAGTATTTT. It translates to CASSLDGAGKTDTQYF.